The 9 T cell receptor beta chains in this list originate from one sample, sequenced in a study of healthy donors' naive CD4 and CD8 T cells. A linear amplification protocol produced the TCR libraries from about 510 ng of total RNA. TCRdb re-called the reads through MiXCR, storing one row per CDR3 protein. The table has approximately 200,000 distinct CDR3 sequences, over 60% seen once. The specimen was naive CD4+ and CD8+ T cells sorted from blood, pooled from several donors. The receptors come from a pool of human donors in good health; the sample pools cells from several healthy donors.

The chain couples TRBV27 to TRBJ2-5, with 9 bases matching TRBD1. CDR1 and CDR2 from the germline V gene are MNHEY and SMNVEV (reference sequence). The CDR3 contains 15 residues. V shed 5 bases and J 5 bases; nucleotides not matched to a gene: 9. The CDR3 region has the DNA TGTGCCAGCAGTCCCCGGACAGGGGTAGCCGAGACCCAGTACTTC. The encoded protein is CASSPRTGVAETQYF.

The chain is built from TRBV12-3 or TRBV12-4 and TRBJ2-1, with 14 bases aligning to TRBD2. This CDR3 spans 18 amino acids. The V and J ends lost 3 bases and 2 bases, in that order; junction bases with no gene match: 6. The CDR3 spells CASSLGTSGSVAYNEQFF. The CDR3 DNA reads TGTGCCAGCAGTTTGGGGACTAGCGGGAGTGTCGCCTACAATGAGCAGTTCTTC.

V usage is TRBV19 and J usage is TRBJ1-1, with D perhaps TRBD1 (5 bases). Germline CDR1 is LNHDA and CDR2 is SQIVND (reference sequence). Trimming left V 3 bases short and J 3 bases short, with 8 bases between. This CDR3 spans 13 amino acids. For the CDR3, the DNA is TGTGCCAGTAGTATCAACAGGTACACTGAAGCTTTCTTT. Translation: CASSINRYTEAFF.

The chain is built from TRBV12-3 or TRBV12-4 and TRBJ2-1; 8 positions agree with TRBD2. The CDR3 is 17 residues long. Trimming removed 4 bases from V and 2 bases from J; junction bases left unmatched: 10. The CDR3 nucleotides are TGTGCCAGCAGTTCGGGGACTAGGACCTCAACCTACAATGAGCAGTTCTTC. Translated, it gives CASSSGTRTSTYNEQFF.

CDR3 coding DNA: TGCGCCAGCAGCACGTACCTGGAGGGGTACAATGAGCAGTTCTTC. As protein: CASSTYLEGYNEQFF. V and J are TRBV5-1 and TRBJ2-1, with D possibly TRBD2 on 6 matching bases. Trimming removed 4 bases from V and 4 bases from J, with 15 bases in between. This CDR3 has 15 amino acids. The germline V gene has CDR1 SGHRS and CDR2 YFSETQ.

The chain joins TRBV5-1 to TRBJ2-5; 8 nucleotides line up with TRBD2. This CDR3 has 17 residues. The germline gives CDR1 SGHRS, CDR2 YFSETQ. V trimming: 2 bases; J trimming: 1 base; junction bases outside the gene matches: 10. The CDR3, as DNA: TGCGCCAGCAGCTTTGGGACACGACTAGCGACCCAAGAGACCCAGTACTTC. Translated, it gives CASSFGTRLATQETQYF.

The genes are TRBV12-3 or TRBV12-4 and TRBJ2-7, with TRBD1 matching 11 bases. J gave up 6 bases and V 6 bases, and 4 bases lay outside the gene matches. The CDR3 runs 13 residues. This CDR3 reads CASSQGQGAEQYF. CDR3 DNA: TGTGCCAGCAGCCAAGGACAGGGGGCCGAGCAGTACTTC.

The chain joins TRBV11-2 to TRBJ2-1; D might be TRBD2 (6 bases). CDR3 length: 16 residues. CDR1 is SGHAT, CDR2 FQNNGV, per germline. V dropped 5 bases and J dropped 4 bases, with 18 bases sitting between them. The DNA for the CDR3 is TGTGCCAGCAGCGCCCAAGGCGCGGGGTCGTACAATGAGCAGTTCTTC. Translated, it gives CASSAQGAGSYNEQFF.

V and J are TRBV29-1 and TRBJ2-1; weak D call: TRBD1 (6 bases). CDR3 length: 17 residues. Trimming left V 3 bases short and J 3 bases short, with 21 bases between. Per the germline V gene, CDR1 is SQVTM and CDR2 is ANQGSEA. The CDR3, as DNA: TGCAGCGTTGATAGTGCGAACGCCCAGGGGCACTACAATGAGCAGTTCTTC. Protein product: CSVDSANAQGHYNEQFF.